The 8 T cell receptor beta chains given below trace back to one sample, sequenced in a study of response to subunit inactivated influenza vaccine. TCRdb fed the RT-PCR reads into MiXCR, producing one record per CDR3 protein. The sample yields 150,000 to 200,000 distinct CDR3 sequences, 12% seen once. These data were also reused for a study on T cells expressing NK-cell markers. That paper notes: A 5'RACE template switching approach incorporating UMIs was used to make TCR beta cDNA.

Specimen: CD8+ T cells sorted from PBMCs, collected 11 to 12 days after vaccination. The origin of the receptors is a man in his forties or fifties who received an inactivated influenza vaccine.

The sample holds a few counts of this clonotype. This chain links TRBV4-3 with TRBJ2-7; perhaps TRBD2 as D (5 bases). This CDR3 region has 15 residues. Germline V CDR1 and CDR2: LGHNA, YSLEER. V lost 0 bases to trimming and J lost 1 base, with 10 bases between them. The CDR3 coding sequence is TGCGCCAGCAGCCAAGACGCGGGTAGGTCCTACGAGCAGTACTTC. Its translation: CASSQDAGRSYEQYF.

This clonotype has only a few counts. The rearrangement links TRBV20-1 to TRBJ2-7; 12 positions match TRBD2. J was trimmed by 7 bases and V by 8 bases; bases with no gene match: 12. In germline, CDR1 is DFQATT, CDR2 SNEGSKA (reference sequence). The CDR3 runs 14 residues. CDR3 protein: CSSHQLAGGWEQYF. CDR3 coding DNA: TGCAGTTCACACCAACTAGCGGGGGGATGGGAGCAGTACTTC.

This clonotype was counted a few times. The chain joins TRBV4-3 to TRBJ2-5; TRBD2 aligns across 9 bases. Per germline, CDR1 LGHNA and CDR2 YSLEER. Trimming took 0 bases from V and 2 from J; bases not matched to a gene: 4. CDR3 length: 16 amino acids. CDR3: CASSQDVAGVQETQYF. The CDR3 nucleotides read TGCGCCAGCAGCCAAGATGTAGCGGGAGTTCAAGAGACCCAGTACTTC.

This clonotype has more than one count but fewer than ten. The V gene is TRBV12-3 or TRBV12-4, the J gene TRBJ2-7; maybe TRBD2 (6 bases). V lost 4 bases, J lost 3 bases, and 13 bases lay in between. The CDR3 is 14 residues long. In DNA form, the CDR3 reads TGTGCCAGCAGTTACCGGGGGTTAGTCTACGAGCAGTACTTC. Its protein is CASSYRGLVYEQYF.

This clonotype was recorded a few times. The V gene is TRBV10-3, the J gene TRBJ2-3; the match to TRBD2 covers 10 bases. CDR1 ENHRY and CDR2 SYGVKD come from the germline V gene. This CDR3 is built from 17 residues. V lost 0 bases to trimming and J lost 6 bases; unmatched junction nucleotides: 9. CDR3 nucleotides: TGTGCCATCAGTGAGTCGACCTCTAGCGGGAGCGGGGATACGCAGTATTTT. Its protein is CAISESTSSGSGDTQYF.

This clonotype was seen more than once but under ten times. This chain uses TRBV7-9 with TRBJ1-3; D is unresolved. V was clipped by 7 bases and J by 3 bases, with 16 bases between them. Germline V gene data show CDR1 as SEHNR and CDR2 as FQNEAQ (reference sequence). This CDR3 contains 15 residues. The CDR3 DNA is TGTGCCAGCAACCTAGGGCCAGGCTATGGAAACACCATATATTTT. Its protein product is CASNLGPGYGNTIYF.

This clonotype has only a few counts. The genes are TRBV19 and TRBJ2-1; TRBD2 agrees at 9 bases. The CDR3 runs 17 residues. The J segment lost 6 bases and the V segment lost 4 bases, leaving 13 bases of the junction unmatched. Germline values: CDR1 LNHDA, CDR2 SQIVND (reference sequence). In nucleotides, the CDR3 is TGTGCCAGTAGTAGTATCACTGTTAGCGGGGGAATCAATGAGCAGTTCTTC. It yields the protein CASSSITVSGGINEQFF.

This clonotype was counted only a few times. This rearrangement joins TRBV12-3 or TRBV12-4 to TRBJ1-5, with D perhaps TRBD1 (6 bases). Trimming shortened V by 0 bases and J by 7 bases, and 13 bases separated the two germline ends. CDR3 size: 15 residues. The CDR3 nucleotides are TGTGCCAGCAGTTTAGCGGGGCAGGGGTGGCAGCCCCAGCATTTT. This codes for CASSLAGQGWQPQHF.